These T cell receptor beta chains were read from a single sample in a study of cytomegalovirus exposure and HLA in healthy donors. Generated by immunoSEQ multiplex PCR, the TCRdb table keeps only in-frame clones and is missing some. This sample has 90,000 to 120,000 clones; nearly 97% occur once, and the top ten carry 0.65% to 0.7%. Sequences were obtained from PBMCs. The receptors derive from a woman aged 18 to 35 in good health and CMV-seronegative. Each CDR3 is given with its conserved first and last residue. The D gene is left open where the match is weak. Clone size is not always given. Where it is, it says once, few, many or a class for expanded clones.

size: once
D: TRBD1
V: TRBV27
J: TRBJ2-3
DNA: TGTGCCAGCAGTATCAGGACAGGGGGCCCCACAGATACGCAGTATTTT
CDR3: CASSIRTGGPTDTQYF

size: -
D: -
V: TRBV29-1
J: TRBJ2-5
DNA: TGCAGCGTTGCTCGAGAGACCCAGTACTTC
CDR3: CSVARETQYF

size: -
D: -
V: TRBV19
J: TRBJ1-4
DNA: TGTGCCAGTAGTATGACCCGGGACACCCGAGAAAAACTGTTTTTT
CDR3: CASSMTRDTREKLFF

size: -
D: TRBD1
V: TRBV15
J: TRBJ2-7
DNA: TGTGCCACCAGCAGCGAACAGGGGAAAGGAACCTACGAGCAGTACTTC
CDR3: CATSSEQGKGTYEQYF

size: -
D: -
V: TRBV4-2
J: TRBJ1-1
DNA: TGTGCCAGCAGCCAAGCCGGGAATTCCGACACTGAAGCTTTCTTT
CDR3: CASSQAGNSDTEAFF

size: -
D: -
V: TRBV28
J: TRBJ1-3
DNA: TGTGCCAGCAGTTTAATGGGCAGAAACTCTGGAAACACCATATATTTT
CDR3: CASSLMGRNSGNTIYF

size: -
D: -
V: TRBV19
J: TRBJ1-6
DNA: TGTGCCAGTAGTATCACCGAGAGCTCCTATAATTCACCCCTCCACTTT
CDR3: CASSITESSYNSPLHF

size: once
D: -
V: TRBV19
J: TRBJ1-5
DNA: TGTGCCACCTCCCTCACAGGGCCCAATCAGCCCCAGCATTTT
CDR3: CATSLTGPNQPQHF

size: -
D: TRBD1
V: TRBV7-6
J: TRBJ1-6
DNA: TGTGCCAGCAGCACTCAGACAGGGAAGAATTCACCCCTCCACTTT
CDR3: CASSTQTGKNSPLHF

size: -
D: -
V: TRBV19
J: TRBJ2-5
DNA: TGTGCCAGTAGTAGCGTCCAGGGGCACGAGACCCAGTACTTC
CDR3: CASSSVQGHETQYF

size: -
D: TRBD2
V: TRBV5-1
J: TRBJ2-5
DNA: TGCGCCAGCAGCTTGGGTCTACTAGCGGGGGGCCAAGAGACCCAGTACTTC
CDR3: CASSLGLLAGGQETQYF

size: -
D: TRBD1
V: TRBV7-2
J: TRBJ1-4
DNA: TGTGCCAGCAGCTTAGTTGGGACAGGTCCAACTAATGAAAAACTGTTTTTT
CDR3: CASSLVGTGPTNEKLFF

size: -
D: TRBD1
V: TRBV6-5
J: TRBJ2-5
DNA: TGTGCCAGCAGTTACGGGACAGGGGTTGAAGAGACCCAGTACTTC
CDR3: CASSYGTGVEETQYF

size: -
D: -
V: TRBV2
J: TRBJ2-6
DNA: TGTGCCAGCAGTGGGGACATCTTCTTCTCTGGGGCCAACGTCCTGACTTTC
CDR3: CASSGDIFFSGANVLTF

size: -
D: TRBD1
V: TRBV10-3
J: TRBJ2-7
DNA: TGTGCCACCTTGGGACAGGCCACCTACGAGCAGTACTTC
CDR3: CATLGQATYEQYF

size: -
D: -
V: TRBV5-4
J: TRBJ1-1
DNA: TGTGCCAGCAGCTTGGTCGGGGGGTACACTGAAGCTTTCTTT
CDR3: CASSLVGGYTEAFF

size: once
D: -
V: TRBV5-4
J: TRBJ1-2
DNA: TGTGCCAGCAGCTTCTCGGAGCCCTTCGTGGATGGCTACACCTTC
CDR3: CASSFSEPFVDGYTF

size: -
D: TRBD2
V: TRBV4-3
J: TRBJ2-3
DNA: TGCGCCAGCAGCCAAGGACTAGCGGGAAGAGGCACAGATACGCAGTATTTT
CDR3: CASSQGLAGRGTDTQYF

size: -
D: -
V: TRBV18
J: TRBJ2-7
DNA: TGTGCCAGCTCACCATTTCGACAGGACTACGAGCAGTACTTC
CDR3: CASSPFRQDYEQYF

size: -
D: TRBD2
V: TRBV19
J: TRBJ2-3
DNA: TGTGCCAGTAGTATTGCTAGCGGGGGGGTTGGAGATACGCAGTATTTT
CDR3: CASSIASGGVGDTQYF

size: -
D: -
V: TRBV18
J: TRBJ2-3
DNA: TGTGCCAGCTCACCGACTAGATCTAGCACAGATACGCAGTATTTT
CDR3: CASSPTRSSTDTQYF

size: -
D: TRBD1
V: TRBV7-2
J: TRBJ1-2
DNA: TGTGCCAGCAGCTCCCCCGGGACAGGGAAACCTGGCTACACCTTC
CDR3: CASSSPGTGKPGYTF

size: -
D: TRBD1
V: TRBV7-2
J: TRBJ1-2
DNA: TGTGCCAGCAGCGAACGGACAGGGGGGAACTATGGCTACACCTTC
CDR3: CASSERTGGNYGYTF

size: -
D: -
V: TRBV30
J: TRBJ2-7
DNA: TGTGCCTACTTTGGCAGAGGCTACGAGCAGTACTTC
CDR3: CAYFGRGYEQYF

size: once
D: -
V: TRBV9
J: TRBJ2-3
DNA: TGTGCCAGCAGCGTAGAGGGGTCACAAACGCAGTATTTT
CDR3: CASSVEGSQTQYF

size: -
D: -
V: TRBV4-3
J: TRBJ2-1
DNA: TGCGCCAGCAGCCAAGGCCTGGGCATAAGCTACAATGAGCAGTTCTTC
CDR3: CASSQGLGISYNEQFF

size: -
D: -
V: TRBV9
J: TRBJ1-2
DNA: TGTGCCAGCAGGAGGGGCGGGACTCTTACTAACTATGGCTACACCTTC
CDR3: CASRRGGTLTNYGYTF

size: -
D: TRBD1
V: TRBV7-9
J: TRBJ1-2
DNA: TGTGCCAGCAGAAAGGGACAGACTACTAACTATGGCTACACCTTC
CDR3: CASRKGQTTNYGYTF

size: -
D: TRBD1
V: TRBV28
J: TRBJ2-3
DNA: TGTGCCAGCAAAATACAGACAGGGAGTGCGGCAGATACGCAGTATTTT
CDR3: CASKIQTGSAADTQYF

size: once
D: TRBD2
V: TRBV7-2
J: TRBJ2-2
DNA: TGTGCCAGCAGAGAATCGAGCGGGGGCCACACCGGGGAGCTGTTTTTT
CDR3: CASRESSGGHTGELFF

size: -
D: -
V: TRBV28
J: TRBJ1-2
DNA: TGTGCCAGCAGCCGACCAGGGGGCTACACCTTC
CDR3: CASSRPGGYTF

size: -
D: TRBD1
V: TRBV7-9
J: TRBJ1-2
DNA: TGTGCCAGCAGCGGACAGGGGGCGGCTTATGGCTACACCTTC
CDR3: CASSGQGAAYGYTF

size: -
D: TRBD1
V: TRBV5-4
J: TRBJ2-7
DNA: TGTGCCAGCAGCACCCCGGGACAGGGGGTAACCCACGAGCAGTACTTC
CDR3: CASSTPGQGVTHEQYF

size: -
D: TRBD1
V: TRBV5-1
J: TRBJ2-7
DNA: TGCGCCAGCCAAAGTAGCATAGTAGGACAGGGGTCGGGCGAGCAGTACTTC
CDR3: CASQSSIVGQGSGEQYF

size: -
D: -
V: TRBV4-1
J: TRBJ1-6
DNA: TGCGCCAGCAGCTCGCGCCAGGCCTCACCCCTCCACTTT
CDR3: CASSSRQASPLHF

size: -
D: TRBD2
V: TRBV9
J: TRBJ2-5
DNA: TGTGCCAGCAGCCCGGGAGGGGGGCAAGAGACCCAGTACTTC
CDR3: CASSPGGGQETQYF

size: -
D: -
V: TRBV6-1
J: TRBJ1-5
DNA: TGTGCCAGCAGTGAAGGTCGGGGGGCGTTAAGGGCCCATCAGCCCCAGCATTTT
CDR3: CASSEGRGALRAHQPQHF

size: -
D: TRBD1
V: TRBV18
J: TRBJ1-1
DNA: TGTGCCAGCTCACCGCAGCTTGTGGGACAGAGTAACACTGAAGCTTTCTTT
CDR3: CASSPQLVGQSNTEAFF

size: -
D: -
V: TRBV7-2
J: TRBJ1-5
DNA: TGTGCCAGCAGCTTACGGTCGGGATCTAGCAATCAGCCCCAGCATTTT
CDR3: CASSLRSGSSNQPQHF